A selection of T cell receptor beta chains follows, all from one sample in a study of CD8 T cells in Susac syndrome. TCRdb used MiXCR to reprocess the immunoSEQ multiplex PCR reads, holding one entry per CDR3 protein. The sample records 400,000 or so distinct CDR3 sequences, approximately 85% being singletons. The sample comprised CD8+ T cells from PBMCs. The receptors shown here come from a human donor with multiple sclerosis. Both conserved end residues are trimmed from each CDR3. The order of the fields is clone size, V gene, CDR3 protein. A clone size is listed for some rows: how often the clone was seen (once, few, many), or a class if it is expanded.

>.|TRBV28
ASSFWGRNYEQY
>.|TRBV7-9
ASSLQDINEQF
>.|TRBV4-2
ASSQGIQVPSQPQH
>.|TRBV4-1
ASSQVQGDEQY
>.|TRBV7-9
ASSLVGSGEAF
>.|TRBV6-5
ASSSLDRGETQY
>.|TRBV28
ASSTNTGDRFYGYT
>.|TRBV30
ACTTTGQEQY
>.|TRBV24-1
ATPVATGELF
>.|TRBV6-4
ASSDGLAGAPGELF
>.|TRBV12-3/TRBV12-4
ASSSPRDSTYEQY
>once|TRBV6-4
ASSESGGWDEQF
>few|TRBV19
ASSIFGDTEAF
>.|TRBV30
AWRGINYNEQF
>.|TRBV11-2
ASSLDPNYGYT
>.|TRBV27
ASSPSGYTDTQY
>.|TRBV11-2
ASSLVPLTYEQY
>.|TRBV4-1
ASSITSAEPYEQY
>once|TRBV12-5
ASGWGLGDRATTYNEQF
>.|TRBV19
ACSICEFGYNEQF
>.|TRBV20-1
SASAGGSPYEQY
>.|TRBV27
ASSFSKGTYEQY
>.|TRBV15
ATSRDLESQPQH
>.|TRBV27
ASSVIGGDGYT
>.|TRBV27
ATASGGDTQY
>.|TRBV7-9
ASSFPADYEQY
>.|TRBV19
ASSRDRKDQPQH
>once|TRBV12-3/TRBV12-4
ASSSWDQETQY
>.|TRBV30
AWSVPSYEQY
>.|TRBV24-1
ATSDAYLDRKY
>.|TRBV28
ASSPGLAGVQETQY
>.|TRBV5-6
ASSWGAGTGAYEQY
>.|TRBV4-1
ASSREAGGPPGEQY
>few|TRBV15
ATSRGYEQY
>.|TRBV4-1
ASSQTTLGGGPPDTQY
>.|TRBV29-1
SVDTGSGELF
>.|TRBV12-3/TRBV12-4
ASTYTGGRKNTEAF
>.|TRBV5-8
ASSFLPKPNTGELF
>.|TRBV5-1
ASSDGTGGVKLF
>few|TRBV7-9
ASSSTTGTSGGTYNEQF
>.|TRBV4-2
ASSQDRTGSTYGYT
>.|TRBV12-5
ASGFTGGQSNTGELF
>once|TRBV20-1
SASSARVTEAF
>.|TRBV30
AWSAEPETMNTEAF